This TCR beta chain was identified during a study of early T cells in non-severe SARS-CoV-2 infection. As for the study in general: Whole-blood bulk RNA, unsorted, was sequenced, and chains were unpaired. Study conclusions and caveats: Missing private and CD4 specificities, VDJdb matching favored anti-spike CD8 responses.

This clonotype came up a few times. Its antigen is undetermined. In germline, CDR1 is KGHDR, CDR2 SFDVKD. CDR3 length equals 15 residues. V lost 1 base to trimming and J lost 0 bases, with 3 bases between them. Molecules of cDNA were individually given unique molecular identifiers that were attached to them. TCRdb used MiXCR to reprocess the 5' RACE reads, holding one entry per CDR3 protein. The sample yields roughly 69,000 distinct CDR3 sequences, 8.5% to 10% seen once. The sequenced sample consisted of whole blood. The chain combines TRBV24-1 with TRBJ2-6; D call uncertain. This clonotype was sampled from an adult who was a healthcare worker with PCR-confirmed SARS-CoV-2 infection or an uninfected control (not recorded which). The CDR3 reads CATSDFISGANVLTF. The CDR3 DNA sequence: TGTGCCACCAGTGATTTTATCTCTGGGGCCAACGTCCTGACTTTC.